One sample yielded the 14 T cell receptor beta chains listed below, sequenced in a study of blood T cell repertoires in COVID-19. Sequenced by immunoSEQ multiplex PCR; TCRdb stores in-frame clones only, minus some. The sample records tens of thousands of clones, 83% being singletons. Sequenced input: peripheral blood. These receptor sequences come from a man aged 40-49 years with acute or convalescent COVID-19.

This clone was seen once. This chain joins TRBV6-5 and TRBJ1-2; 7 bases are shared with TRBD1. The CDR3 length is 15 residues. CDR1 MNHEY and CDR2 SVGAGI come from the germline V gene. The trim removed 6 bases at V and 5 bases at J, leaving 12 bases unmatched. CDR3 DNA: TGTGCCAGCAGCCTGACAGGGTCCTCTGGGTATGGCTACACCTTC. It is translated as CASSLTGSSGYGYTF.

A note on this clone: One junction end does not reproduce the germline sequence, and a read error may be involved. V usage is TRBV4-1 and J usage is TRBJ1-4, with 8 bases aligning to TRBD1. Looked up from germline, CDR1 is MGHRA and CDR2 is YSYEKL. The CDR3 sequence is 21 residues long. The CDR3 here is CVSSVNLRDRRLVATNEKLFF. In nucleotides, the CDR3 is TGCGTCAGCAGCGTCAACCTCCGGGACAGGAGACTAGTTGCAACTAATGAAAAACTGTTTTTT.

This chain links TRBV12-3 or TRBV12-4 with TRBJ2-3; no reliable D call. V lost 4 bases and J 4 bases, leaving 3 bases between the germline ends. This CDR3 contains 11 residues. The CDR3 DNA follows: TGTGCCAGCAGTTCCTCAGATACGCAGTATTTT. Amino acids: CASSSSDTQYF.

The chain carries TRBV11-3 and TRBJ2-1, with TRBD2 as a possible D gene (6 bases). Trimming removed 2 bases at V and 6 bases at J, with 20 bases between. Germline V gene data show CDR1 as SGHNT and CDR2 as YENEEA. The CDR3 totals 17 residues. CDR3 in amino acids: CASSLSWDSGPPNEQFF. CDR3 bases: TGTGCCAGCAGCTTAAGTTGGGACTCAGGTCCCCCCAATGAGCAGTTCTTC.

The rearrangement joins TRBV25-1 to TRBJ1-2; D is perhaps TRBD1 (5 bases). Germline CDR1 is MGHDK and CDR2 is SYGVNS. Deletions cut 4 bases from V and 5 bases from J, with 8 bases between. The CDR3 totals 12 residues. CDR3 region: CASSVGGYGYTF. In nucleotides, the CDR3 is TGTGCCAGCAGTGTGGGGGGTTATGGCTACACCTTC.

V is TRBV11-3 and J is TRBJ2-1; 9 nucleotides agree with TRBD2. The V segment lost 0 bases and the J segment 5 bases; nucleotides outside the gene matches: 2. CDR1 and CDR2 from the germline V gene are SGHNT and YENEEA. The CDR3 has 15 residues. CDR3 in DNA: TGTGCCAGCAGCTTAGAGACTAGCGGAAACAATGAGCAGTTCTTC. Translation: CASSLETSGNNEQFF.

V usage is TRBV3-1 (or the pseudogene TRBV3-2) and J usage is TRBJ2-5, with D possibly TRBD2 on 6 matching bases. The length of the CDR3 is 16 residues. Germline values: CDR1 LGHDT, CDR2 YNNKEL (reference sequence). The ends were cut back, 0 bases at V and 1 base at J, with 12 bases in the middle. For the CDR3, the DNA is TGTGCCAGCAGCCAAGATCCGGGGGACTTCCAAGAGACCCAGTACTTC. Its translation: CASSQDPGDFQETQYF.

The V gene is TRBV19, the J gene TRBJ1-1; the match to TRBD1 covers 7 bases. V lost 5 bases, J lost 8 bases, and 11 bases stayed unmatched. Germline V gene sequence: CDR1 LNHDA, CDR2 SQIVND (reference sequence). This CDR3 is built from 14 residues. The DNA for the CDR3 is TGTGCCAGTAGTCCTAATTCGGGACAGCAAGAAGCTTTCTTT. Protein sequence: CASSPNSGQQEAFF.

The genes are TRBV18 and TRBJ1-1, with unresolved D. There are 14 residues in the CDR3. From germline, CDR1 is KGHSH and CDR2 LQKENI. V lost 4 bases and J lost 0, with 9 bases in between. DNA for the CDR3: TGTGCCAGCTCACTATACACGATGAACACTGAAGCTTTCTTT. Translating it yields CASSLYTMNTEAFF.

This chain links TRBV24-1 with TRBJ2-1; D gene ambiguous. Trimming took 4 bases from V and 6 from J, leaving 9 bases between them. CDR3 size: 13 residues. CDR1 is KGHDR, CDR2 SFDVKD, per germline. DNA of the CDR3: TGTGCCACCAGTGAATCAAACAGCAATGAGCAGTTCTTC. It specifies CATSESNSNEQFF.

This clone was seen a single time. The chain recombines TRBV5-1 with TRBJ1-3, with D perhaps TRBD1 (6 bases). CDR1 is SGHRS, CDR2 YFSETQ, per germline. This CDR3 comprises 14 residues. Trimming took 3 bases from V and 3 from J, leaving 10 bases between them. CDR3: CASSSGGGGNTIYF. DNA for the CDR3: TGCGCCAGCAGCTCGGGAGGGGGTGGAAACACCATATATTTT.

A single count supports this clone. The chain uses TRBV5-4 and TRBJ1-4; no reliable D call. Per the germline V gene, CDR1 is SGHNT and CDR2 is YYREEE (reference sequence). This CDR3 contains 15 residues. V lost 0 bases and J lost 8, with 14 bases in between. The CDR3 DNA sequence: TGTGCCAGCAGCTTGGGGGCAGCCGGCCAGGAAAAACTGTTTTTT. Translated: CASSLGAAGQEKLFF.

As regards this clone: A junction end diverges from the germline sequence, so it may reflect a read error. This chain connects TRBV28 to TRBJ1-6, with D tentatively TRBD1 (5 bases). This CDR3 comprises 15 residues. CDR1 MDHEN and CDR2 SYDVKM come from the germline V gene. The CDR3 DNA reads as TGTGTCAGCTGGTTGGGGGGGGTGAATAATTCACCCCTCCACTTT. Amino acid sequence: CVSWLGGVNNSPLHF.

This clone appeared a single time. V and J are TRBV11-2 and TRBJ1-2, with D hard to call. Looked up from germline, CDR1 is SGHAT and CDR2 is FQNNGV. The CDR3 runs 15 residues. The V and J ends lost 5 bases and 6 bases respectively, with 19 bases between them. The CDR3 region has the DNA TGTGCCAGCAGCCTCAAGGCGGCTCCGGGAGATGGCTACACCTTC. This codes for CASSLKAAPGDGYTF.